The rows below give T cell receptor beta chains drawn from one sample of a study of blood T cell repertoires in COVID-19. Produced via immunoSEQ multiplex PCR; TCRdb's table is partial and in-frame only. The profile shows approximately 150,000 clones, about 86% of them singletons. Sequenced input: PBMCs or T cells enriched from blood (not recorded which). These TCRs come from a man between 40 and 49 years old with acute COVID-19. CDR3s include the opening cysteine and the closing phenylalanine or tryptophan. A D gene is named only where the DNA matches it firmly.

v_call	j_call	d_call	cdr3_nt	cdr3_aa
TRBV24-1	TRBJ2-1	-	TGTGCCACCAGTGATTTCAGGGGGACTTACAATGAGCAGTTCTTC	CATSDFRGTYNEQFF
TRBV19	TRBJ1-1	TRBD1	TGTGCCAGTAGTATTCGGGACAGGGGAGAGAACACTGAAGCTTTCTTT	CASSIRDRGENTEAFF
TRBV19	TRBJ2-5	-	TGTGCCAGTAGTATCCGGTACCAAGAGACCCAGTACTTC	CASSIRYQETQYF
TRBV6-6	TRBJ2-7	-	TGTGCCAGCAGTTACATCGGGACTGCGTCCTACGAGCAGTACTTC	CASSYIGTASYEQYF
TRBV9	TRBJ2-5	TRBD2	TGTGCCAGCAGCGTAGGGCTAGCGGGGATCCAAGAGACCCAGTACTTC	CASSVGLAGIQETQYF
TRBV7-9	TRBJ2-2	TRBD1	TGTGCCAGCAGCTTAGCGCAGGGGGTCACCGGGGAGCTGTTTTTT	CASSLAQGVTGELFF
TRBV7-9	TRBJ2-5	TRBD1	TGTGCCAGCAGCTTCTACAGGGGCGGCGAGACCCAGTACTTC	CASSFYRGGETQYF
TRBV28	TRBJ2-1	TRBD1	TGTGCCAGCAGCTCCCCGGGACAGGGCCACAATGAGCAGTTCTTC	CASSSPGQGHNEQFF
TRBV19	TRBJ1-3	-	TGTGCCAGTTCACGGTACAGCTCTGGAAACACCATATATTTT	CASSRYSSGNTIYF
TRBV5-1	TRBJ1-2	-	TGCGCCAGCAGCTTCGACGGGACGGGAGATGGCTACACCTTC	CASSFDGTGDGYTF